The rows below give T cell receptor beta chains drawn from one sample of a study of shared clonotypes between healthy human individuals. Using immunoSEQ multiplex PCR, the repertoire was profiled, and TCRdb retains in-frame clones only, with some absent. Of around 500,000 clones listed, roughly 85% were seen once; the top ten hold less than 15%. The sequenced sample consisted of PBMCs. These receptors all stem from a woman in her forties in good health. Some clones in this sample may be carry-over from other donors' samples. The CDR3 runs from the conserved cysteine through the conserved F or W. D genes are given only for firm matches. For some rows the clone size is stated as once, few or many, or as a class when expanded; others skip it.

d_call	v_call	j_call	clone_size	cdr3_nt	cdr3_aa
NA	TRBV5-1	TRBJ2-5	NA	TGCGCCAGCAGCCCCCTCCCAGGCGAGACCCAGTACTTC	CASSPLPGETQYF
NA	TRBV5-1	TRBJ2-2	NA	TGCGCCAGCAGCGACCTCACAGGGACCACCGGGGAGCTGTTTTTT	CASSDLTGTTGELFF
TRBD1	TRBV5-5	TRBJ1-4	NA	TGTGCCAGCAGCATGACAGGGGTAGGCGAAAAACTGTTTTTT	CASSMTGVGEKLFF
NA	TRBV5-1	TRBJ2-1	NA	TGCGCCAGCAGCTTGGCCGGGAGCTCCTACAATGAGCAGTTCTTC	CASSLAGSSYNEQFF
TRBD1	TRBV6-6	TRBJ2-7	NA	TGTGCCAGCAGTCAACAGGGGTACGAGCAGTACTTC	CASSQQGYEQYF
TRBD2	TRBV10-3	TRBJ2-3	NA	TGTGCCATCAGTAGACGGACTAGCGACACAGATACGCAGTATTTT	CAISRRTSDTDTQYF
NA	TRBV30	TRBJ1-2	NA	TGTGCCTGGAGTGTGGGGGGCCAGTATGGCTACACCTTC	CAWSVGGQYGYTF
TRBD1	TRBV9	TRBJ1-2	NA	TGTGCCAGCAGCCCCCAAGGGACAGTCGAAAATGGCTACACCTTC	CASSPQGTVENGYTF
NA	TRBV5-6	TRBJ2-3	once	TGTGCCAGCAGCTTGGAGCATATTCAAGATACGCAGTATTTT	CASSLEHIQDTQYF
NA	TRBV7-9	TRBJ2-3	NA	TGTGCCAGCGTAGGGGGAACCGTCACAGATACGCAGTATTTT	CASVGGTVTDTQYF
TRBD1	TRBV2	TRBJ1-2	NA	TGTGCCAGCAGTGTTAGACAGGGCAATGGCTACACCTTC	CASSVRQGNGYTF
NA	TRBV28	TRBJ1-5	NA	TGTGCCAGCAACGTAAGGCACCAACTAGACTCGCATTTT	CASNVRHQLDSHF
NA	TRBV6-5	TRBJ2-2	NA	TGTGCCAGCAGTTACTCCGGCGGATACACCGGGGAGCTGTTTTTT	CASSYSGGYTGELFF
TRBD1	TRBV5-4	TRBJ2-7	NA	TGTGCCAGCAGCCCCGGGACAGATACCTACGAGCAGTACTTC	CASSPGTDTYEQYF
NA	TRBV6-1	TRBJ1-2	NA	TGTGCCAGCCGAATTGAGCGGGGGGCCGTCTATGGCTACACCTTC	CASRIERGAVYGYTF
NA	TRBV6-6	TRBJ2-7	NA	TGTGCCAGCAGAACAGGACTGGGGGTTTCCTACGAGCAGTACTTC	CASRTGLGVSYEQYF
NA	TRBV2	TRBJ2-3	NA	TGTGCCAGCAGTGAACCGACAGACACGCAGTATTTT	CASSEPTDTQYF
TRBD2	TRBV11-2	TRBJ2-1	NA	TGTGCCAGCACCCTAGAGGGATTCGGACTAGCGGGAGGGGGCAATGAGCAGTTCTTC	CASTLEGFGLAGGGNEQFF
NA	TRBV11-2	TRBJ2-1	NA	TGTGCCAGCAGCCTCGACCGGGACGCATACTACAATGAGCAGTTCTTC	CASSLDRDAYYNEQFF
NA	TRBV5-1	TRBJ1-2	many	TGCGCCAGCGGGGCAGGGGATAACTATGGCTACACCTTC	CASGAGDNYGYTF
NA	TRBV28	TRBJ1-5	NA	TGTGCCAGCAGTTTACGGGATGGTGCCAATCAGCCCCAGCATTTT	CASSLRDGANQPQHF
TRBD2	TRBV19	TRBJ2-3	many	TGTGCCAGTAGTTATAGCGGGGCGGACCGCACAGATACGCAGTATTTT	CASSYSGADRTDTQYF
NA	TRBV7-8	TRBJ1-3	NA	TGTGCCAGCAGCCCCCTGCAGGGCTACTCTGGAAACACCATATATTTT	CASSPLQGYSGNTIYF
TRBD1	TRBV4-3	TRBJ1-1	NA	TGCGCCAGCACGCCTCACAGGGGGAACACTGAAGCTTTCTTT	CASTPHRGNTEAFF
TRBD2	TRBV15	TRBJ2-2	once	TGTGCCACCAGCAGAGCGCTAGCGGGAGTTTTCGGGGAGCTGTTTTTT	CATSRALAGVFGELFF
TRBD2	TRBV29-1	TRBJ2-3	NA	TGCAGCGTTGAAATCTGGGGGACTAGCGGGGTAGATACGCAGTATTTT	CSVEIWGTSGVDTQYF
TRBD2	TRBV28	TRBJ2-5	NA	TGTGCCAGCAGTTCTCCCGGACTAGCGGGAGAGACCCAGTACTTC	CASSSPGLAGETQYF
NA	TRBV27	TRBJ2-1	few	TGTGCCAGCAGTTTTTCGAACTCTTACAATGAGCAGTTCTTC	CASSFSNSYNEQFF
TRBD1	TRBV18	TRBJ2-2	few	TGTGCCAGCTCACCACCGACAGGGTTGGCCACCGGGGAGCTGTTTTTT	CASSPPTGLATGELFF
NA	TRBV2	TRBJ2-2	NA	TGTGCCAGCAGTGAATTGGGGTGGAACACCGGGGAGCTGTTTTTT	CASSELGWNTGELFF
NA	TRBV30	TRBJ1-2	NA	TGTGCCTGGGCGGACCACTATGGCTACACCTTC	CAWADHYGYTF
NA	TRBV28	TRBJ2-7	NA	TGTGCCAGCAGCCACCCCCCGTCCTACCTTAACTACGAGCAGTACTTC	CASSHPPSYLNYEQYF
NA	TRBV28	TRBJ2-7	NA	TGTGCCAGCGTTGAGAGCTCCTACGAGCAGTACTTC	CASVESSYEQYF
TRBD1	TRBV7-3	TRBJ1-1	NA	TGTGCCAGCAGCTTAACGGGGACAGGGTTGGAGAACACTGAAGCTTTCTTT	CASSLTGTGLENTEAFF
NA	TRBV4-1	TRBJ2-7	NA	TGCGCCAGCAGCCAAGTGGGGTTACAGCAGTACTTC	CASSQVGLQQYF
NA	TRBV5-1	TRBJ2-4	once	TGCGCCAGCAGCTTGGTAACAGGTACCGAGAACATTCAGTACTTC	CASSLVTGTENIQYF